Listed below are T cell receptor beta chains from one sample, sequenced in a study of T cells expressing NK-cell markers. With the 5' RACE reads reprocessed, TCRdb shows one record per CDR3 protein and no DNA. This specimen shows a few hundred thousand distinct CDR3 sequences; the ten leading clones hold roughly 1.4%. The sample taken for sequencing was blood T cells: a sorted CD56 or NKG2C T cell subset, CD4+ or CD8+ T cells, or bulk PBMC T cells (not recorded which). Source of these receptors: a woman aged 45-60 years in good health. Each CDR3 is given with its conserved first and last residue.

V gene: TRBV14; J gene: TRBJ2-5; CDR3 protein: CASSTTGTGGETQYF
V gene: TRBV28; J gene: TRBJ1-2; CDR3 protein: CASSFRVLSYGYTF
V gene: TRBV5-5; J gene: TRBJ2-1; CDR3 protein: CASSPRRTGNNEQFF
V gene: TRBV7-8; J gene: TRBJ1-6; CDR3 protein: CASSLVGGTRNSPLHF
V gene: TRBV30; J gene: TRBJ1-5; CDR3 protein: CAWREGTGLRPQHF
V gene: TRBV5-1; J gene: TRBJ1-4; CDR3 protein: CASSSLGTIGEKLFF
V gene: TRBV3-1; J gene: TRBJ1-2; CDR3 protein: CASSLLRVHYGYTF
V gene: TRBV5-1; J gene: TRBJ1-4; CDR3 protein: CASSLGSGEKLFF
V gene: TRBV6-4; J gene: TRBJ2-2; CDR3 protein: CASSPRAGTGELFF
V gene: TRBV30; J gene: TRBJ2-3; CDR3 protein: CAWSLGLAGASTDTQYF
V gene: TRBV12-3/TRBV12-4; J gene: TRBJ1-1; CDR3 protein: CASSSRTRVNTEAFF
V gene: TRBV10-3; J gene: TRBJ2-2; CDR3 protein: CATKPTGANTGELFF
V gene: TRBV11-3; J gene: TRBJ2-7; CDR3 protein: CASSLSGSEQYF
V gene: TRBV3-1; J gene: TRBJ2-1; CDR3 protein: CASSPGLAGGRNEQFF
V gene: TRBV28; J gene: TRBJ2-5; CDR3 protein: CASSGRDRAGETQYF
V gene: TRBV10-1; J gene: TRBJ1-5; CDR3 protein: CASRAGIQPQHF
V gene: TRBV6-2/TRBV6-3; J gene: TRBJ2-5; CDR3 protein: CASRLIGTSVQETQYF
V gene: TRBV25-1; J gene: TRBJ2-7; CDR3 protein: CATTRTGTSGRLYEQYF
V gene: TRBV29-1; J gene: TRBJ2-5; CDR3 protein: CSVDLSSETQYF
V gene: TRBV18; J gene: TRBJ1-1; CDR3 protein: CASSPGVNPTEAFF
V gene: TRBV5-1; J gene: TRBJ2-2; CDR3 protein: CASSMTSASGELFF
V gene: TRBV9; J gene: TRBJ2-3; CDR3 protein: CASSARGVTDTQYF
V gene: TRBV4-2; J gene: TRBJ1-2; CDR3 protein: CASSQDGFWGYTF
V gene: TRBV30; J gene: TRBJ2-7; CDR3 protein: CAWSVRPSRYEQYF
V gene: TRBV20-1; J gene: TRBJ2-1; CDR3 protein: CSATIGGPYNEQFF
V gene: TRBV4-1; J gene: TRBJ2-4; CDR3 protein: CASSQFSDELAKNIQYF
V gene: TRBV5-1; J gene: TRBJ2-5; CDR3 protein: CASSLGGASMETQYF
V gene: TRBV7-9; J gene: TRBJ2-1; CDR3 protein: CASSPRGTTTNNEQFF
V gene: TRBV12-3/TRBV12-4; J gene: TRBJ2-7; CDR3 protein: CASAGTAKDYEQYF
V gene: TRBV4-1; J gene: TRBJ2-7; CDR3 protein: CASSQGLLARVYEQYF
V gene: TRBV7-9; J gene: TRBJ1-4; CDR3 protein: CASSLAPPGQGSEKLFF
V gene: TRBV20-1; J gene: TRBJ2-5; CDR3 protein: CSATSFQETQYF
V gene: TRBV28; J gene: TRBJ2-5; CDR3 protein: CASSFQGQLKETQYF
V gene: TRBV5-4; J gene: TRBJ2-7; CDR3 protein: CASSPLGQLLAPSYEQYF
V gene: TRBV4-1; J gene: TRBJ1-1; CDR3 protein: CASSQGDLMNTEAFF
V gene: TRBV6-2/TRBV6-3; J gene: TRBJ1-1; CDR3 protein: CASSRTGKALRNTEAFF
V gene: TRBV5-1; J gene: TRBJ2-3; CDR3 protein: CASSLGTRATTTDTQYF
V gene: TRBV19; J gene: TRBJ1-6; CDR3 protein: CASSIGGGASPLHF
V gene: TRBV6-5; J gene: TRBJ2-2; CDR3 protein: CASFFLAGGPAGELFF
V gene: TRBV24-1; J gene: TRBJ2-3; CDR3 protein: CATSASVEGGRVTDTQYF
V gene: TRBV27; J gene: TRBJ2-7; CDR3 protein: CASSLITSGIIYEQYF
V gene: TRBV28; J gene: TRBJ2-2; CDR3 protein: CAVNLAVGGELFF
V gene: TRBV4-1; J gene: TRBJ2-3; CDR3 protein: CASSQLYRLIEDTQYF
V gene: TRBV19; J gene: TRBJ1-4; CDR3 protein: CASRESNEKLFF
V gene: TRBV24-1; J gene: TRBJ1-2; CDR3 protein: CATSDSIGFYTF
V gene: TRBV24-1; J gene: TRBJ2-1; CDR3 protein: CATSDLGGGNNEQFF
V gene: TRBV6-1; J gene: TRBJ2-1; CDR3 protein: CASSEGGVYEQFF
V gene: TRBV20-1; J gene: TRBJ2-1; CDR3 protein: CSATGRVGLYNEQFF
V gene: TRBV9; J gene: TRBJ2-1; CDR3 protein: CASSVGLALKTLSYNEQFF